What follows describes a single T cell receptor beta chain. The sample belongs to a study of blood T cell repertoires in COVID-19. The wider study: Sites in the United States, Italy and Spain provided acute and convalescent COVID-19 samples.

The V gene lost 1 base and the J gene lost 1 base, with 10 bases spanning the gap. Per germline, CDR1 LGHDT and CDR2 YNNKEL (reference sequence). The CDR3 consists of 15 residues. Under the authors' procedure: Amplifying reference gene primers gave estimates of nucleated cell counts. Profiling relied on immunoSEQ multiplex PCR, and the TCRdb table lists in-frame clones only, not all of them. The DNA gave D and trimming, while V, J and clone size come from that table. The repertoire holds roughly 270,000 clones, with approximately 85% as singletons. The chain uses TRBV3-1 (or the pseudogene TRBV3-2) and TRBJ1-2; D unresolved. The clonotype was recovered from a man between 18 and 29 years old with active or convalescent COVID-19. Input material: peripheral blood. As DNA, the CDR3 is TGTGCCAGCAGCCAAGGGGCAGTAATTAACTATGGCTACACCTTC. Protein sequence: CASSQGAVINYGYTF.